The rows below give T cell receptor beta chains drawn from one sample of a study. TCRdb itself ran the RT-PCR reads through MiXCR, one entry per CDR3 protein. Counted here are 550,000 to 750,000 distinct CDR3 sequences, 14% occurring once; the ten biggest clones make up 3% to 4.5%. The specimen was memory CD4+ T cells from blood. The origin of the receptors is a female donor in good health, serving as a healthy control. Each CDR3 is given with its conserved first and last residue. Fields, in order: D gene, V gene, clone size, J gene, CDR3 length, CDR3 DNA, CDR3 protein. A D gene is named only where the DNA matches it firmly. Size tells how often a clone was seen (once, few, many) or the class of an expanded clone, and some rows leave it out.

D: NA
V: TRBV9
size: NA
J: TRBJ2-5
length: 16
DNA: TGTGCCAGCAGCAAAGGTGGGGCAGGGCGACAAGAGACCCAGTACTTC
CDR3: CASSKGGAGRQETQYF

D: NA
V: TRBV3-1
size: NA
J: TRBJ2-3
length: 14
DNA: TGTGCCAGCAGCCAAGGGGGGTTTAAAGATACGCAGTATTTT
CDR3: CASSQGGFKDTQYF

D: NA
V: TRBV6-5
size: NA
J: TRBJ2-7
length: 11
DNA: TGTGCCAGCAGTTACCTAAACGAGCAGTACTTC
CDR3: CASSYLNEQYF

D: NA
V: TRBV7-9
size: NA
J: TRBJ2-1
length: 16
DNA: TGTGCCAGCAGTCGAACCCAGGGGTTACGGGGCAATGAGCAGTTCTTC
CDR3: CASSRTQGLRGNEQFF

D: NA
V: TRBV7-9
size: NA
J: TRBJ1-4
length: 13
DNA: TGTGCCAGCGGTAGAGGGACTAATGAAAAACTGTTTTTT
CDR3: CASGRGTNEKLFF

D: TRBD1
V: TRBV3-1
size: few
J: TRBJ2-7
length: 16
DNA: TGTGCCAGCAGCCAAGGATCCACAGGGGTTACCTACGAGCAGTACTTC
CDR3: CASSQGSTGVTYEQYF

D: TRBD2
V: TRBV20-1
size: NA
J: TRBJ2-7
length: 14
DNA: TGCAGTGCTAGAGATACTAGCGGCCCCTACGAGCAGTACTTC
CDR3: CSARDTSGPYEQYF

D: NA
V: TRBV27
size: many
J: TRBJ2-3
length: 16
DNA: TGTGCCAGCAGTTTATGGAGAGGGAGTGGCACAGATACGCAGTATTTT
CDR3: CASSLWRGSGTDTQYF

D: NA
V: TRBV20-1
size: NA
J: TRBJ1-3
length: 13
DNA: TGCAGTGCCCCACGGACAGCAGGAAACACCATATATTTT
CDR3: CSAPRTAGNTIYF

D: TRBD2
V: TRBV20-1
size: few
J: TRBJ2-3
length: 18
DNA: TGCAGTGCTCCACCGGGACTAGCGGGAGCACTAGGCACAGATACGCAGTATTTT
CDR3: CSAPPGLAGALGTDTQYF

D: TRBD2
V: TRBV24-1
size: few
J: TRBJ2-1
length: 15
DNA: TGTGCCACCAGTGATTTGTCGGGGGGGTACAATGAGCAGTTCTTC
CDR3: CATSDLSGGYNEQFF

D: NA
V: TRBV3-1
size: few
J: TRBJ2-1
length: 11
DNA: TGTGCCAGCAGCCAAGCGGACTCTCAGTTCTTC
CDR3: CASSQADSQFF

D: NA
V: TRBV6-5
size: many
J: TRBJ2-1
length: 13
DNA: TGTGCCAGCAGTTGGGGAGCTTACAATGAGCAGTTCTTC
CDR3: CASSWGAYNEQFF

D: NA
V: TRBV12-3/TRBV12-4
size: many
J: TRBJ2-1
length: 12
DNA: TGTGCCAGCAGGTCTCGCAACAATGAGCAGTTCTTC
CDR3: CASRSRNNEQFF

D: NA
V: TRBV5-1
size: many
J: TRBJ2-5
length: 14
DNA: TGCGCCAGCAGCAAGGGGCCCGGCCAAGAGACCCAGTACTTC
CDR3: CASSKGPGQETQYF

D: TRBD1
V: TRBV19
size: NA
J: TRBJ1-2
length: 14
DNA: TGTGCCAGTAGTAGCCACAGGGGAGGATATGGCTACACCTTC
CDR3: CASSSHRGGYGYTF

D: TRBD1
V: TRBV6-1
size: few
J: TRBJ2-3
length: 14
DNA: TGTGCCAGCAGGGGACAGGGCAATTCCGATACGCAGTATTTT
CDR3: CASRGQGNSDTQYF

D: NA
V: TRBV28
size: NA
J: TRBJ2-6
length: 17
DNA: TGTGCCAGCAGTCACCCGAATACAGGGTCTGGGGCCAACGTCCTGACTTTC
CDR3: CASSHPNTGSGANVLTF

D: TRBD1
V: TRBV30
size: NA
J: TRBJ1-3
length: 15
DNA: TGTGCCTGGAGTAGAGGGGGCCGCTCTGGAAACACCATATATTTT
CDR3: CAWSRGGRSGNTIYF

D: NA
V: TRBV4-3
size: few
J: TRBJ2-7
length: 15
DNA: TGCGCCAGCAGCCAAGATCTCAAACTCCTGCAGGGACAGTACTTC
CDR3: CASSQDLKLLQGQYF

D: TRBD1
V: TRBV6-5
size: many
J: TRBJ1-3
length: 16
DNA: TGTGCCAGCAGCCGACAGGGCTCGCCCTCTGGAAACACCATATATTTT
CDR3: CASSRQGSPSGNTIYF

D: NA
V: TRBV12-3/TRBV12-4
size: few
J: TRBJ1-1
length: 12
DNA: TGTGCCAGCAGTCGAACAGGGATTGAAGCTTTCTTT
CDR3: CASSRTGIEAFF

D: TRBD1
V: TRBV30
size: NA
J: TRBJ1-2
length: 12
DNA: TGTGCCTGGGACGGACAGGGAAGGGGCTACACCTTC
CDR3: CAWDGQGRGYTF

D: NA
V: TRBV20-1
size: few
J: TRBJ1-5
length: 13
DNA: TGCAGTGCTACCCCCTCGGGAGATCAGCCCCAGCATTTT
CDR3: CSATPSGDQPQHF

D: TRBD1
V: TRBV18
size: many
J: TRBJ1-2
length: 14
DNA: TGTGCCAGCTCACCACTCGGACAGGTCTATGGCTACACCTTC
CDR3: CASSPLGQVYGYTF

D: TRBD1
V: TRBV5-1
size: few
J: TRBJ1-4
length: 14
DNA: TGCGCCAGCAGCTCGGGACAGGTCTTTGAAAAACTGTTTTTT
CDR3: CASSSGQVFEKLFF

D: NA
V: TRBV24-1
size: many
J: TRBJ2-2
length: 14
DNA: TGTGCCACCAGTGATCTCGTAAAGGCCGGGGAGCTGTTTTTT
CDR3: CATSDLVKAGELFF

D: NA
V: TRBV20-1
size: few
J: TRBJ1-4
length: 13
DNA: TGCAGTGCTAGTTTTCCAGGGCTGGAAAAACTGTTTTTT
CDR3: CSASFPGLEKLFF

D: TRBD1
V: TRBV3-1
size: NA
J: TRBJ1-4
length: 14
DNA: TGTGCCAGCAGTCCGACAGGGGGAATAGAAAAACTGTTTTTT
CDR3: CASSPTGGIEKLFF

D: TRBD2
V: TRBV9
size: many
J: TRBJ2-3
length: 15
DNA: TGTGCCAGCAGCCGTACTAGCGGGCCCACAGATACGCAGTATTTT
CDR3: CASSRTSGPTDTQYF

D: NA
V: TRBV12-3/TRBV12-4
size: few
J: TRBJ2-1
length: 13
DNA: TGTGCCAGCAGTCCCCATTTCCCCGGGGAGCAGTTCTTC
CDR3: CASSPHFPGEQFF

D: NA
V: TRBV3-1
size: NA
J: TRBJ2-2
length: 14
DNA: TGTGCCAGCAGCCAAGACGTCGGCACCGGGGAGCTGTTTTTT
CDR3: CASSQDVGTGELFF

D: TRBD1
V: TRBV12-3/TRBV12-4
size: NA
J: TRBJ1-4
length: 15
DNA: TGTGCCAGCAGTTCGAGCCAGGGGGCTAGTGAAAAACTGTTTTTT
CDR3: CASSSSQGASEKLFF

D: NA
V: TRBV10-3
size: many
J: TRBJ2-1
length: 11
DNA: TGTGCCATCAGATCCTACAATGAGCAGTTCTTC
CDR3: CAIRSYNEQFF

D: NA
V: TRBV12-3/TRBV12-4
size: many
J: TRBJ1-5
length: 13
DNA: TGTGCCAGCAGTGCAAGTAGCAATCAGCCCCAGCATTTT
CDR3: CASSASSNQPQHF

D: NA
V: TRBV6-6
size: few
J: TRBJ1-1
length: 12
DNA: TGTGCCAGCAGTCCTGCACGGGGGGAAGCTTTCTTT
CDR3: CASSPARGEAFF

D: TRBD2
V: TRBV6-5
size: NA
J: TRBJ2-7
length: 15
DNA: TGTGCCAGCAGTACTCTAGCGGGGGGGCCCAAGGAGCAGTACTTC
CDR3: CASSTLAGGPKEQYF

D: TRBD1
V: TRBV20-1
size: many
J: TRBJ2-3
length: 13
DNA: TGCAGTGCCCAGACGGACAGGGCTGATACGCAGTATTTT
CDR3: CSAQTDRADTQYF

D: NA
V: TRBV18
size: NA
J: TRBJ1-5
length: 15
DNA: TGTGCCAGCTCACGCGAATACAATAGGGAACAGCCCCAGCATTTT
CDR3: CASSREYNREQPQHF

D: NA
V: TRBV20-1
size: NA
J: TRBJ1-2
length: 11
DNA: TGCAGTGCTGAACAGACGTATGGCTACACCTTC
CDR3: CSAEQTYGYTF

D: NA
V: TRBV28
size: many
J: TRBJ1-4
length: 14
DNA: TGTGCCAGCAGTTTAGTGCCAGAAGGGGAAAAACTGTTTTTT
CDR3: CASSLVPEGEKLFF

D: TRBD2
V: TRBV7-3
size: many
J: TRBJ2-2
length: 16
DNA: TGTGCCAGCAGCCCTGGTAGCGGGGGGAACACCGGGGAGCTGTTTTTT
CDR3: CASSPGSGGNTGELFF

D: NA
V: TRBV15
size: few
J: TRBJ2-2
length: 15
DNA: TGTGCCACCAGCAGAAGGGGGGGTGGCACCGGGGAGCTGTTTTTT
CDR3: CATSRRGGGTGELFF

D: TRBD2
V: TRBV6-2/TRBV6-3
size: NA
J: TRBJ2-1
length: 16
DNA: TGTGCCAGCAGCTCCTTAGCGGGTGGTGTAGACAATGAGCAGTTCTTC
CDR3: CASSSLAGGVDNEQFF

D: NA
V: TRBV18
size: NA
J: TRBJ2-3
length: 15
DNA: TGTGCCAGCTCACTTGTGACAGAGATAACAGATACGCAGTATTTT
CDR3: CASSLVTEITDTQYF

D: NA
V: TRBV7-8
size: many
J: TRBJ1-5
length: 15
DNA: TGTGCCAGCAGCTTAGATTGGGTTGGCAATCAGCCCCAGCATTTT
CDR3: CASSLDWVGNQPQHF

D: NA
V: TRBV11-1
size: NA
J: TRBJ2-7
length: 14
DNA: TGTGCCAGCAGCTTGGGGCAGTTAGCCTACGAGCAGTACTTC
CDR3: CASSLGQLAYEQYF

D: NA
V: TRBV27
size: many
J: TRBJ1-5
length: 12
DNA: TGTGCCAGCGCACAGGGATTTCAGCCCCAGCATTTT
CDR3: CASAQGFQPQHF

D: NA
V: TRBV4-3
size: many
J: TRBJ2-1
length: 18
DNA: TGCGCCAGCAGCCAAGAATACTCCCCAAGCGGATCCTACAATGAGCAGTTCTTC
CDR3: CASSQEYSPSGSYNEQFF

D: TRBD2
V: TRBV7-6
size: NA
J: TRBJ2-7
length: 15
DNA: TGTGCCAGCAGCACAATTAGCGGGAGGGCCAACGAGCAGTACTTC
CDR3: CASSTISGRANEQYF

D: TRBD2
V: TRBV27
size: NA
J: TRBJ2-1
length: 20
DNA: TGTGCCAGCAGTTTCTCTGGACTAGCGGGAGGGGCGAGCTCCTACAATGAGCAGTTCTTC
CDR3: CASSFSGLAGGASSYNEQFF

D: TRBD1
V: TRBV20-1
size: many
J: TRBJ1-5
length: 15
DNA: TGCAGTGCTAGAGATTTCGGCAGGGGGATTGAGCCCCAGCATTTT
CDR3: CSARDFGRGIEPQHF

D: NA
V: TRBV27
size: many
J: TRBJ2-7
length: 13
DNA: TGTGCCAGCAGCCGGGAATTACGATACGAGCAGTACTTC
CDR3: CASSRELRYEQYF

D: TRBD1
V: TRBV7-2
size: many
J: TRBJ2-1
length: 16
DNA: TGTGCCAGCAGCTCCTGGACAGGGGGCTCCTACAATGAGCAGTTCTTC
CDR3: CASSSWTGGSYNEQFF

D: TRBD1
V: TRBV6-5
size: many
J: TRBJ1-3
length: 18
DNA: TGTGCCAGCACCCCCCGGGGACAGCTTCATCTCTCTGGAAACACCATATATTTT
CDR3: CASTPRGQLHLSGNTIYF

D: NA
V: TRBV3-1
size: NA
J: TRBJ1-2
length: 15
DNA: TGTGCCAGCAGCCAAGAATTTGGGACACAAGGAGGCTACACCTTC
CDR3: CASSQEFGTQGGYTF

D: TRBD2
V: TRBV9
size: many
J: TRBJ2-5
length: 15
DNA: TGTGCCAGCAGCGTGTTAGGGACTACCCAAGAGACCCAGTACTTC
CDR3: CASSVLGTTQETQYF

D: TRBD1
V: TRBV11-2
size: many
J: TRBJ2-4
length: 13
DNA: TGTGCCAGCAGCACGGGACAGGGGAACATTCAGTACTTC
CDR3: CASSTGQGNIQYF

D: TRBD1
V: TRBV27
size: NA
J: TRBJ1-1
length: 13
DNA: TGTGCCAGCAGGGGACAGGCGGAAACTGAAGCTTTCTTT
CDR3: CASRGQAETEAFF